This T cell receptor beta chain was observed in a study of vaccination effects on CD4 cells after COVID-19 (dated by TCRdb to 2021 to 2024). Notes on the research overall: Each participant got two doses of an mRNA SARS-CoV-2 vaccine, either BNT162b2 or mRNA-1273. The study compared SARS-CoV-2 spike-specific CD4+ TCR repertoires before and after mRNA vaccination in COVID-19 convalescent patients and infection-naive vaccine recipients. The full study included roughly 10 COVID-19 convalescent patients and several SARS-CoV-2-naive healthy vaccine recipients. Pre-vaccine samples were drawn from a couple of convalescent patients 16 days and one week before the first dose, at 142 and 148 days after COVID-19 diagnosis. Cultures from other donors in the study were sequenced using the Oncomine TCR Beta short-read assay on an Illumina iSeq 100. Results and caveats for the whole study, not just this receptor: In convalescent patients, the post-vaccine spike-reactive repertoire was composed mainly of new vaccine-induced clones that were largely distinct from infection-induced clones. The study was limited by a small number of convalescent patients and lacked early post-infection timepoints. Clones induced by infection and clones induced by vaccination both contracted markedly at late timepoints after vaccination, which fits with T cell responses waning over time.

Libraries came from the immunoSEQ multiplex PCR assay. DNA from the cultured, isolated CD4+ T cells was subjected to TCR beta CDR3 sequencing. The source study handled its data this way. Non-productive TCR sequences were discarded, and reads were trimmed to the CDR3 region, with only CDR3s of 7 or more amino acids retained. Antigen-specific clonotypes were identified using the MANAFEST web app by comparison of expansion in peptide wells against reference cultures. To count as positive, a clone had to show expansion at FDR<0.05 compared with the reference and with all other wells, an odds ratio above 5, and a frequency above 0.1% in two replicate wells. Clonotypes significantly expanded in SARS-CoV-2 spike wells and in at least one common cold coronavirus spike condition were defined as cross-reactive. Levenshtein distance calculated with the stringdist R package was used to assess CDR3 similarity, and unrooted trees were constructed with ape in R 3.6.1. TCRdb stores this immuneACCESS table with in-frame sequences only. Part of the clones is absent; in the studies checked, under half of the shortfall reflects unresolved V genes, and no reason is known for the rest. V, J and clone size are those of that table, while D and trimming were read from the DNA. This sample holds about 45,000 clones; approximately 70% were observed only once. The ten biggest clones cover under 35% of the sample.

On this clone itself: Which antigen it targets is not known. Base qualities were left out, and no much larger clone turns up one base away.

To identify antigen-specific CD4+ T cell clonotypes by their expansion, the ViraFEST assay first stimulated PBMC with viral peptide pools and then applied TCR sequencing. After more than nine days of culture, CD4+ T cells were isolated with the EasySep CD4+ T cell isolation kit. PCR-confirmed SARS-CoV-2 infection had occurred in convalescent patients between March and December 2020, before the Alpha, Beta and Delta variants emerged in the United States. Some 2 million PBMC per well were cultured in IMDM with roughly 5% human AB serum, roughly 10 IU/ml IL-2 and gentamicin, plus 10 ug/ml peptides. On days 3 and 7, half of the culture medium was replaced with fresh IL-2-containing medium. Unless noted otherwise, every peptide stimulation condition was cultured in triplicate wells. Using Ficoll-Paque Plus gradient centrifugation, PBMC were separated from whole blood and then either used fresh or cryopreserved at -140C. The QIAamp micro DNA kit was used to extract genomic DNA from the cultured CD4+ T cells.

The source was CD4+ T cells from PBMCs cultured with a peptide pool, collected before COVID-19 vaccination. The sequence came from a human donor who had a prior SARS-CoV-2 infection.

The base sequence is TGTGCCAGCAGCTCCACCGGGACTAGCGGACCCTACGAGCAGTACTTC. The translation is CASSSTGTSGPYEQYF. The chain links TRBV7-2 with TRBJ2-7; TRBD2 fits 11 bases in the junction. The germline V gene sets CDR1 to SGHTA and CDR2 to FQGNSA. V is pruned by 4 bases and J by 2 bases, leaving 7 bases of the junction without a gene match. The CDR3 covers 16 residues, taking in both the cysteine and the phenylalanine. The read is trimmed to its CDR3 DNA, 48 bases read in frame from base 1. Beyond the CDR3, the reference TRBV7-2 and TRBJ2-7 genes provide the residues; the full variable domain reads: GAGVSQSPSNKVTEKGKDVELRCDPISGHTALYWYRQSLGQGLEFLIYFQGNSAPDKSGLPSDRFSAERTGGSVSTLTIQRTQQEDSAVYLCASSSTGTSGPYEQYFGPGTRLTVT.